The clone carrying this T cell receptor beta chain was seen a single time. The sample comes from a study of OX40 agonist ivuxolimab in advanced cancers. As for the study in general: The eligibility criteria allowed prior anti-PD-1, anti-PD-L1 or anti-CTLA-4 therapy, and about 40% had some.

Trimming removed 4 bases from V and 4 bases from J, with 17 bases in between. CDR1 and CDR2 (germline): GTSNPN, SVGIG (reference sequence). There are 15 residues in the CDR3. Here immunoSEQ multiplex PCR was the method, and the copy in TCRdb shows in-frame clones only, minus some. In the table there are 95,000 to 100,000 clones, 84% of which are singletons. The V and J genes are TRBV30 and TRBJ1-3, with D unresolved. The starting material was CD4+ or CD8+ T cells sorted from blood, obtained in a trial of the OX40 agonist ivuxolimab. The clonotype originates from an adult with an advanced solid tumor such as melanoma, head and neck, liver or kidney cancer. CDR3 amino acids: CAWTRDGWRGNTIYF. CDR3 DNA: TGTGCCTGGACTAGAGACGGATGGAGGGGAAACACCATATATTTT.